The TCR beta chain described here comes from a study of metastatic and nonmetastatic thyroid tumors. There are 14 residues in the CDR3. J gave up 7 bases and V 3 bases, and 10 bases lay outside the gene matches. Germline CDR1 reads DFQATT; CDR2 reads SNEGSKA (reference sequence). TCRdb ran MiXCR on the PCR reads. The data contain more than 10,000 clones, about an eighth of them seen just once; the ten biggest clones take up over 25%. This clone has ten or more counts. All patients were untreated before thyroid surgery. Sequenced sample: blood. The receptor was isolated from a female donor with papillary thyroid cancer or a benign thyroid nodule (not recorded which). Some clones in this sample may be carry-over from other donors' samples. The chain couples TRBV20-1 to TRBJ2-7; TRBD1 agrees at 9 bases. The DNA for the CDR3 is TGCAGTGCTAGGGGGGGACAGGGAGATTGGGAGCAGTACTTC. It codes for CSARGGQGDWEQYF.